The rows below give T cell receptor beta chains drawn from one sample of a study of CD8+ T cells in alopecia areata. Profiled with immunoSEQ multiplex PCR; TCRdb holds only in-frame clones, not every one. The sample holds approximately 150,000 clones; roughly nine tenths are singletons and the top ten take around 13%. The source material was CD8+ T cells sorted from blood, sampled at week 4, from a patient treated with tofacitinib. The receptors stem from a human donor with alopecia areata. The CDR3 runs from the conserved cysteine through the conserved F or W. The order of the fields is D gene, J gene, clone size, CDR3 length, V gene, CDR3 protein, CDR3 DNA. The D gene is left open where the match is weak. For some rows the clone size is stated as once, few or many, or as a class when expanded; others skip it.

D gene: -
J gene: TRBJ2-7
clone size: -
CDR3 length: 15
V gene: TRBV9
CDR3 protein: CASSGDRTAIYEQYF
CDR3 DNA: TGTGCCAGCAGCGGGGACCGGACAGCCATCTACGAGCAGTACTTC

D gene: -
J gene: TRBJ2-4
clone size: -
CDR3 length: 13
V gene: TRBV29-1
CDR3 protein: CSVERADKNIQYF
CDR3 DNA: TGCAGCGTTGAGAGGGCGGACAAAAACATTCAGTACTTC

D gene: -
J gene: TRBJ2-7
clone size: -
CDR3 length: 13
V gene: TRBV27
CDR3 protein: CASSFQGPYEQYF
CDR3 DNA: TGTGCCAGCAGTTTTCAAGGCCCCTACGAGCAGTACTTC

D gene: TRBD1
J gene: TRBJ2-7
clone size: -
CDR3 length: 14
V gene: TRBV27
CDR3 protein: CASSYGTGPYEQYF
CDR3 DNA: TGTGCCAGCAGTTATGGGACAGGGCCCTACGAGCAGTACTTC

D gene: -
J gene: TRBJ2-5
clone size: -
CDR3 length: 13
V gene: TRBV13
CDR3 protein: CASSLGEGETQYF
CDR3 DNA: TGTGCCAGCAGCTTAGGCGAGGGAGAGACCCAGTACTTC

D gene: -
J gene: TRBJ2-1
clone size: -
CDR3 length: 13
V gene: TRBV5-1
CDR3 protein: CASSLAESYEQFF
CDR3 DNA: TGCGCCAGCAGCTTGGCCGAGTCCTATGAGCAGTTCTTC

D gene: -
J gene: TRBJ1-5
clone size: -
CDR3 length: 16
V gene: TRBV27
CDR3 protein: CASSCPPRCWNQPQHF
CDR3 DNA: TGTGCCAGCAGTTGCCCCCCGCGTTGTTGGAATCAGCCCCAGCATTTT

D gene: -
J gene: TRBJ2-3
clone size: once
CDR3 length: 14
V gene: TRBV6-5
CDR3 protein: CASSYGQNTDTQYF
CDR3 DNA: TGTGCCAGCAGTTACGGTCAGAACACAGATACGCAGTATTTT

D gene: -
J gene: TRBJ2-5
clone size: -
CDR3 length: 13
V gene: TRBV4-2
CDR3 protein: CASSQEGGKTQYF
CDR3 DNA: TGTGCCAGCAGCCAAGAAGGGGGGAAGACCCAGTACTTC

D gene: -
J gene: TRBJ2-5
clone size: once
CDR3 length: 13
V gene: TRBV29-1
CDR3 protein: CSVEGGRGATQYF
CDR3 DNA: TGCAGCGTTGAAGGTGGAAGGGGGGCGACCCAGTACTTC

D gene: TRBD1
J gene: TRBJ1-2
clone size: -
CDR3 length: 12
V gene: TRBV29-1
CDR3 protein: CSVGQDYYGYTF
CDR3 DNA: TGCAGCGTGGGACAGGATTACTATGGCTACACCTTC

D gene: -
J gene: TRBJ1-5
clone size: once
CDR3 length: 16
V gene: TRBV2
CDR3 protein: CASSEALLDANQPQHF
CDR3 DNA: TGTGCCAGCAGTGAAGCGTTACTTGATGCTAATCAGCCCCAGCATTTT

D gene: -
J gene: TRBJ2-2
clone size: -
CDR3 length: 17
V gene: TRBV11-2
CDR3 protein: CASSLPRSYLNTGELFF
CDR3 DNA: TGTGCCAGCAGCTTACCACGGTCTTACTTGAACACCGGGGAGCTGTTTTTT

D gene: TRBD2
J gene: TRBJ2-7
clone size: -
CDR3 length: 13
V gene: TRBV6-6
CDR3 protein: CASSWGGSDEQYF
CDR3 DNA: TGTGCCAGCAGTTGGGGCGGGAGCGACGAGCAGTACTTC

D gene: TRBD2
J gene: TRBJ2-7
clone size: -
CDR3 length: 13
V gene: TRBV4-1
CDR3 protein: CASSVAGAHEQYF
CDR3 DNA: TGCGCCAGCAGCGTGGCGGGAGCCCACGAGCAGTACTTC

D gene: -
J gene: TRBJ2-7
clone size: -
CDR3 length: 12
V gene: TRBV14
CDR3 protein: CASSLFSYEQYF
CDR3 DNA: TGTGCCAGCAGCCTGTTCTCCTACGAGCAGTACTTC

D gene: TRBD2
J gene: TRBJ2-7
clone size: -
CDR3 length: 20
V gene: TRBV19
CDR3 protein: CASSALGSVAGARGSYEQYF
CDR3 DNA: TGTGCCAGTAGTGCCCTGGGTTCGGTAGCGGGAGCTCGAGGCTCCTACGAGCAGTACTTC

D gene: -
J gene: TRBJ2-5
clone size: -
CDR3 length: 15
V gene: TRBV5-6
CDR3 protein: CASSLGGGPQETQYF
CDR3 DNA: TGTGCCAGCAGCTTGGGCGGGGGCCCCCAAGAGACCCAGTACTTC

D gene: -
J gene: TRBJ2-3
clone size: -
CDR3 length: 12
V gene: TRBV10-3
CDR3 protein: CAIWDSTDTQYF
CDR3 DNA: TGTGCCATTTGGGACAGCACAGATACGCAGTATTTT

D gene: -
J gene: TRBJ2-7
clone size: -
CDR3 length: 12
V gene: TRBV5-1
CDR3 protein: CASTSDTYEQYF
CDR3 DNA: TGCGCCAGCACGTCGGATACCTACGAGCAGTACTTC

D gene: -
J gene: TRBJ2-7
clone size: -
CDR3 length: 10
V gene: TRBV2
CDR3 protein: CASSDDEQYF
CDR3 DNA: TGTGCCAGCAGTGACGACGAGCAGTACTTC

D gene: -
J gene: TRBJ2-1
clone size: -
CDR3 length: 14
V gene: TRBV2
CDR3 protein: CASSPDSNYNEQFF
CDR3 DNA: TGTGCCAGCAGTCCAGACAGTAACTACAATGAGCAGTTCTTC

D gene: TRBD1
J gene: TRBJ2-7
clone size: -
CDR3 length: 13
V gene: TRBV29-1
CDR3 protein: CSVVGQGQSGQYF
CDR3 DNA: TGCAGCGTTGTGGGACAGGGCCAAAGCGGGCAGTACTTC

D gene: TRBD1
J gene: TRBJ2-7
clone size: -
CDR3 length: 15
V gene: TRBV29-1
CDR3 protein: CSVGNRDRESYEQYF
CDR3 DNA: TGCAGCGTTGGGAACCGGGACAGGGAGTCCTACGAGCAGTACTTC

D gene: -
J gene: TRBJ2-7
clone size: -
CDR3 length: 15
V gene: TRBV5-4
CDR3 protein: CASSLWGLASYEQYF
CDR3 DNA: TGTGCCAGCAGCTTGTGGGGACTTGCCAGTTACGAGCAGTACTTC

D gene: -
J gene: TRBJ2-7
clone size: -
CDR3 length: 16
V gene: TRBV29-1
CDR3 protein: CSVRTGRSHATYEQYF
CDR3 DNA: TGCAGCGTTCGTACAGGCCGATCCCACGCGACCTACGAGCAGTACTTC

D gene: -
J gene: TRBJ2-1
clone size: -
CDR3 length: 12
V gene: TRBV29-1
CDR3 protein: CSVVTDGCEQFF
CDR3 DNA: TGCAGCGTCGTAACGGATGGTTGTGAGCAGTTCTTC

D gene: TRBD1
J gene: TRBJ1-1
clone size: -
CDR3 length: 15
V gene: TRBV10-1
CDR3 protein: CASSESGTGKAEAFF
CDR3 DNA: TGCGCCAGCAGTGAGTCAGGGACAGGGAAAGCCGAAGCTTTCTTT

D gene: TRBD2
J gene: TRBJ2-7
clone size: -
CDR3 length: 14
V gene: TRBV6-6
CDR3 protein: CASSYGTSCYEQYF
CDR3 DNA: TGTGCCAGCAGTTACGGGACTAGCTGCTACGAGCAGTACTTC

D gene: -
J gene: TRBJ1-2
clone size: -
CDR3 length: 12
V gene: TRBV9
CDR3 protein: CASSVRRGPVSF
CDR3 DNA: TGTGCCAGCAGCGTTCGGCGGGGACCAGTGAGCTTC

D gene: TRBD1
J gene: TRBJ1-1
clone size: -
CDR3 length: 14
V gene: TRBV5-1
CDR3 protein: CASSLGTGDTEAFF
CDR3 DNA: TGCGCCAGCAGCTTGGGGACAGGGGACACTGAAGCTTTCTTT

D gene: -
J gene: TRBJ2-1
clone size: -
CDR3 length: 15
V gene: TRBV27
CDR3 protein: CASSRVPRLYNEQFF
CDR3 DNA: TGTGCCAGCAGTCGAGTCCCCCGTCTCTACAATGAGCAGTTCTTC

D gene: TRBD1
J gene: TRBJ2-5
clone size: -
CDR3 length: 15
V gene: TRBV10-3
CDR3 protein: CAISTGGQFQETQYF
CDR3 DNA: TGTGCCATCAGCACAGGGGGGCAATTTCAAGAGACCCAGTACTTC

D gene: -
J gene: TRBJ2-2
clone size: -
CDR3 length: 14
V gene: TRBV2
CDR3 protein: CASNGGSNTGELFF
CDR3 DNA: TGTGCCAGCAACGGGGGCTCGAACACCGGGGAGCTGTTTTTT

D gene: -
J gene: TRBJ2-7
clone size: -
CDR3 length: 12
V gene: TRBV5-1
CDR3 protein: CASSSLTYEQYF
CDR3 DNA: TGCGCCAGCAGCTCCCTGACTTACGAGCAGTACTTC

D gene: -
J gene: TRBJ2-1
clone size: -
CDR3 length: 13
V gene: TRBV7-6
CDR3 protein: CASSWAGVDEQFF
CDR3 DNA: TGTGCCAGCAGCTGGGCGGGCGTGGATGAGCAGTTCTTC

D gene: -
J gene: TRBJ1-2
clone size: -
CDR3 length: 12
V gene: TRBV29-1
CDR3 protein: CSVEGQVYGYTF
CDR3 DNA: TGCAGCGTTGAAGGACAGGTCTATGGCTACACCTTC

D gene: -
J gene: TRBJ2-7
clone size: -
CDR3 length: 15
V gene: TRBV27
CDR3 protein: CASSKTGTLTYEQYF
CDR3 DNA: TGTGCCAGCAGCAAAACAGGGACCCTTACCTACGAGCAGTACTTC

D gene: -
J gene: TRBJ2-2
clone size: -
CDR3 length: 16
V gene: TRBV30
CDR3 protein: CAWSARGRINTGELFF
CDR3 DNA: TGTGCCTGGAGTGCTCGGGGGAGGATTAACACCGGGGAGCTGTTTTTT

D gene: -
J gene: TRBJ1-1
clone size: -
CDR3 length: 13
V gene: TRBV29-1
CDR3 protein: CSAAAYSNTEAFF
CDR3 DNA: TGCAGCGCAGCGGCCTACTCGAACACTGAAGCTTTCTTT

D gene: TRBD1
J gene: TRBJ2-1
clone size: -
CDR3 length: 13
V gene: TRBV2
CDR3 protein: CAAQDRSYNEQFF
CDR3 DNA: TGTGCCGCTCAGGACAGGTCTTACAATGAGCAGTTCTTC

D gene: -
J gene: TRBJ2-7
clone size: -
CDR3 length: 13
V gene: TRBV30
CDR3 protein: CAWSGQNSYEQYF
CDR3 DNA: TGTGCCTGGAGTGGACAGAACTCCTACGAGCAGTACTTC

D gene: -
J gene: TRBJ1-2
clone size: -
CDR3 length: 12
V gene: TRBV9
CDR3 protein: CASSPSGATHSF
CDR3 DNA: TGTGCCAGCAGCCCCTCGGGGGCTACACATTCATTC

D gene: TRBD1
J gene: TRBJ1-2
clone size: once
CDR3 length: 16
V gene: TRBV7-9
CDR3 protein: CASSTNRQGPHYGYTF
CDR3 DNA: TGTGCCAGCAGCACTAATAGACAGGGTCCCCACTATGGCTACACCTTC

D gene: -
J gene: TRBJ2-1
clone size: -
CDR3 length: 13
V gene: TRBV7-8
CDR3 protein: CASTQTAYNEQFF
CDR3 DNA: TGTGCCAGCACCCAGACCGCATACAATGAGCAGTTCTTC

D gene: -
J gene: TRBJ2-1
clone size: -
CDR3 length: 15
V gene: TRBV7-6
CDR3 protein: CASSLSDGPRDEQFF
CDR3 DNA: TGTGCCAGCAGCTTAAGTGACGGACCGCGGGATGAGCAGTTCTTC

D gene: -
J gene: TRBJ2-7
clone size: -
CDR3 length: 14
V gene: TRBV6-5
CDR3 protein: CASSYSIGEYEQYF
CDR3 DNA: TGTGCCAGCAGTTACTCGATAGGGGAGTACGAGCAGTACTTC

D gene: -
J gene: TRBJ2-7
clone size: -
CDR3 length: 13
V gene: TRBV27
CDR3 protein: CASSLSGLAGQYF
CDR3 DNA: TGTGCCAGCAGTTTATCTGGCCTAGCAGGGCAGTACTTC

D gene: -
J gene: TRBJ1-2
clone size: -
CDR3 length: 11
V gene: TRBV29-1
CDR3 protein: CSIRQHYGYTF
CDR3 DNA: TGCAGCATTAGACAGCACTATGGCTACACCTTC

D gene: -
J gene: TRBJ2-1
clone size: -
CDR3 length: 13
V gene: TRBV11-1
CDR3 protein: CASSFGAYNEQFF
CDR3 DNA: TGTGCCAGCAGCTTTGGTGCATACAATGAGCAGTTCTTC

D gene: -
J gene: TRBJ2-3
clone size: -
CDR3 length: 14
V gene: TRBV6-1
CDR3 protein: CASRPGTSTDTQYF
CDR3 DNA: TGTGCCAGCAGACCCGGGACTAGCACAGATACGCAGTATTTT

D gene: -
J gene: TRBJ1-2
clone size: -
CDR3 length: 12
V gene: TRBV19
CDR3 protein: CASSLQTYGYTF
CDR3 DNA: TGTGCCAGTTCGCTACAGACCTATGGCTACACCTTC

D gene: -
J gene: TRBJ2-7
clone size: -
CDR3 length: 14
V gene: TRBV19
CDR3 protein: CASSIEESGYEQYF
CDR3 DNA: TGTGCCAGTAGTATTGAGGAATCGGGCTACGAGCAGTACTTC

D gene: -
J gene: TRBJ2-5
clone size: -
CDR3 length: 15
V gene: TRBV6-5
CDR3 protein: CASSYTEGERETQYF
CDR3 DNA: TGTGCCAGCAGTTACACTGAGGGAGAGCGTGAGACCCAGTACTTC

D gene: -
J gene: TRBJ1-1
clone size: -
CDR3 length: 14
V gene: TRBV6-6
CDR3 protein: CASLNEGLNTEAFF
CDR3 DNA: TGTGCCTCATTGAACGAGGGGTTGAACACTGAAGCTTTCTTT

D gene: TRBD2
J gene: TRBJ2-5
clone size: -
CDR3 length: 15
V gene: TRBV7-9
CDR3 protein: CASSPETSVRETQYF
CDR3 DNA: TGTGCCAGCAGCCCGGAAACTAGCGTCAGGGAGACCCAGTACTTC

D gene: -
J gene: TRBJ1-1
clone size: once
CDR3 length: 12
V gene: TRBV5-4
CDR3 protein: CASREMNTEAFF
CDR3 DNA: TGTGCCAGCAGGGAGATGAACACTGAAGCTTTCTTT

D gene: -
J gene: TRBJ2-1
clone size: -
CDR3 length: 15
V gene: TRBV2
CDR3 protein: CASSGGLSSYNEQFF
CDR3 DNA: TGTGCCAGCAGTGGGGGGTTGAGCTCCTACAATGAGCAGTTCTTC

D gene: TRBD2
J gene: TRBJ2-1
clone size: -
CDR3 length: 15
V gene: TRBV4-1
CDR3 protein: CASSHRTSAYNEQFF
CDR3 DNA: TGCGCCAGCAGCCATAGGACTAGCGCCTACAATGAGCAGTTCTTC